Listed here are 28 T cell receptor beta chains from one sample, sequenced in a study of identical twins. One entry per CDR3 protein, called by TCRdb with MiXCR from the 5' RACE reads. The repertoire has around 550,000 distinct CDR3 sequences, over 12% of them found once; the top ten carry roughly 0.46%. This sample was shared with a second study, whose subject was yellow fever vaccine responses in identical twins.

Sequencing was performed on CD4+ T cells sorted from blood. The receptors derive from a woman aged 18-30 years in good health.

The chain links TRBV4-2 to TRBJ1-4; 7 positions match TRBD1. Trimming took 0 bases from V and 7 from J; bases not matched to a gene: 5. Germline CDR1 and CDR2: LGHNA and YNFKEQ. The CDR3 runs to 15 residues. In DNA form, the CDR3 reads TGTGCCAGCAGCCAAGATAGAGACAGGGTTGAAAAACTGTTTTTT. Protein sequence: CASSQDRDRVEKLFF.

The V and J genes are TRBV6-1 and TRBJ2-5, with TRBD1 identical over 7 bases. CDR3 size: 15 residues. Germline trimming cut 6 bases from V and 5 bases from J; bases unmatched to any gene: 12. Germline loops: CDR1 MNHNS, CDR2 SASEGT. The CDR3: CASSQGQSITETQYF. The CDR3 DNA sequence: TGTGCCAGCAGCCAGGGACAGAGCATAACGGAGACCCAGTACTTC.

The chain recombines TRBV5-6 with TRBJ2-7, with D perhaps TRBD1 or TRBD2 (5 bases each). Trimming took 4 bases from V and 2 from J, leaving 19 bases between them. Germline V gene data show CDR1 as SGHDT and CDR2 as YYEEEE. The CDR3 sequence is 16 residues long. The CDR3 DNA follows: TGTGCCAGCAGCCTGCGGTTTGGGACCACACCCTACGAGCAGTACTTC. This encodes CASSLRFGTTPYEQYF.

V and J are TRBV20-1 and TRBJ2-7; 11 bases map to TRBD2. Germline CDR1 reads DFQATT; CDR2 reads SNEGSKA (reference sequence). The CDR3 sequence is 14 residues long. Trimming took 6 bases from V and 1 from J; bases not matched to a gene: 5. The CDR3 DNA reads TGCAGTGCGCGTCTAGCGGGAGGTTCCTACGAGCAGTACTTC. It is translated as CSARLAGGSYEQYF.

This clonotype appeared many times. The chain is built from TRBV3-1 and TRBJ1-3; no reliable D call. CDR1 LGHDT and CDR2 YNNKEL come from the germline V gene (reference sequence). Trimming removed 6 bases from V and 0 bases from J, with 6 bases in between. This CDR3 is 13 amino acids long. CDR3 amino acids: CASSRDSGNTIYF. As DNA, the CDR3 is TGTGCCAGCAGTCGGGACTCTGGAAACACCATATATTTT.

In this sample, this clonotype turned up a few times. The chain employs TRBV15 and TRBJ1-5; D not certain. V was shortened by 3 bases and J by 6 bases, with 18 bases between the two germline ends. Germline V gene lookup returns CDR1 LNHNV and CDR2 YYDKDF (reference sequence). The CDR3 contains 16 residues. CDR3 DNA: TGTGCCACCAGCAGCCCCAAAAAAGGTGGGAGTCAGCCCCAGCATTTT. Protein product: CATSSPKKGGSQPQHF.

This clonotype was picked up a small number of times. The V gene is TRBV5-1, the J gene TRBJ2-1, with 9 bases matching TRBD2. CDR1 is SGHRS and CDR2 is YFSETQ in the germline V gene. V was pared by 6 bases and J by 6 bases, with 16 bases of the junction left unmatched. This CDR3 is built from 17 residues. The CDR3 bases are TGCGCCAGCACTCCGGGGGTAGCGGGAGTGTCCACCAATGAGCAGTTCTTC. Its translation is CASTPGVAGVSTNEQFF.

V usage is TRBV5-6 and J usage is TRBJ2-5; D call uncertain. CDR1 is SGHDT and CDR2 is YYEEEE in the germline V gene. There are 14 residues in the CDR3. V shed 2 bases and J shed 5 bases, with 13 bases lying between them. For the CDR3, the DNA is TGTGCCAGCAGCTTCGTTACCCTGTCGGAGACCCAGTACTTC. Protein product: CASSFVTLSETQYF.

This clonotype appeared a few times. The chain has TRBV25-1 and TRBJ2-5; 10 bases are a match to TRBD2. Germline V CDR1 and CDR2: MGHDK, SYGVNS. V lost 3 bases to trimming and J lost 4 bases; unmatched junction nucleotides: 5. The CDR3 is 15 residues long. The DNA of the CDR3 is TGTGCCAGCAGTGACCCAGCGGGGGGGAGAGAGACCCAGTACTTC. It yields the protein CASSDPAGGRETQYF.

There are many counts of this clonotype. A clone one base away is much larger, so this may be a read error. V is TRBV12-3 or TRBV12-4 and J is TRBJ1-1, with D perhaps matching TRBD1 (5 bases). The CDR3 consists of 13 residues. The V gene lost 0 bases and the J gene lost 3 bases, with 5 bases spanning the gap. The CDR3 nucleotides read TGTGCCAGCAGTTTAGCGGGGGACACTGAAGCTTTCTTT. This encodes CASSLAGDTEAFF.

J is TRBJ2-1 and V is TRBV3-1, with 8 bases identical to TRBD1. The CDR3 extends over 16 amino acids. V lost 4 bases to trimming and J lost 5 bases; unmatched junction nucleotides: 10. Germline CDR1 is LGHDT and CDR2 is YNNKEL (reference sequence). CDR3 DNA: TGTGCCAGCAGCCTCACCGGGCGGACAGGGCACAATGAGCAGTTCTTC. It yields the protein CASSLTGRTGHNEQFF.

The rearrangement links TRBV5-1 to TRBJ2-5; no firm D call. Trimming pared 1 base from V and 5 bases from J, leaving 9 bases between. Germline CDR1 reads SGHRS; CDR2 reads YFSETQ. This CDR3 has 13 residues. The CDR3 here is CASSLHATETQYF. The CDR3 bases are TGCGCCAGCAGCTTGCATGCAACGGAGACCCAGTACTTC.

The chain couples TRBV3-1 to TRBJ2-7, with 9 bases identical to TRBD1. The CDR3 extends over 16 amino acids. V gave up 3 bases and J gave up 4 bases; unmatched junction bases: 10. Germline V CDR1 and CDR2: LGHDT, YNNKEL (reference sequence). The CDR3 loop reads CASSQLGTGRRYEQYF. The CDR3 DNA reads TGTGCCAGCAGCCAGCTTGGGACAGGGAGAAGATACGAGCAGTACTTC.

This clonotype came up a few times. The CDR3 region is CASSRTGGSNSPLHF. CDR3 sequence (DNA): TGTGCCAGCAGCCGTACAGGGGGCTCGAATTCACCCCTCCACTTT. This chain uses TRBV5-5 with TRBJ1-6; 9 bases agree with TRBD1. V shed 4 bases, J shed 7 bases, and the junction held 6 bases outside the gene matches. Germline lookup yields CDR1 SGHKS and CDR2 YYEKEE (reference sequence). The CDR3 runs 15 residues.

This chain uses TRBV4-1 with TRBJ2-1; D call uncertain. The CDR3 spans 16 residues. The V gene lost 0 bases and the J gene lost 0 bases, with 9 bases spanning the gap. The germline CDR1 and CDR2 sequences are MGHRA and YSYEKL. CDR3 amino acids: CASSQDPGLSYNEQFF. CDR3 bases: TGCGCCAGCAGCCAAGATCCGGGCCTCTCCTACAATGAGCAGTTCTTC.

This clonotype was seen a few times. V and J are TRBV20-1 and TRBJ2-1, with D possibly TRBD2 on 6 matching bases. The CDR3 is made up of 16 amino acids. Germline CDR1 DFQATT, CDR2 SNEGSKA (reference sequence). V lost 3 bases and J 3 bases, leaving 18 bases between the germline ends. DNA of the CDR3: TGCAGTGCTAGTCAGTACGGGACTCGCTACTACAATGAGCAGTTCTTC. This encodes CSASQYGTRYYNEQFF.

This clonotype was counted only a few times. The chain uses TRBV5-1 and TRBJ2-3; D remains unclear. The CDR3 runs 18 residues. Trimming took off 0 bases at V and 6 bases at J, with 23 bases between the two ends. Germline CDR1 SGHRS, CDR2 YFSETQ. CDR3 bases: TGCGCCAGCAGCTTGGCCCCCTCGAGTGGCTCCCCACAGGATACGCAGTATTTT. This encodes CASSLAPSSGSPQDTQYF.

J is TRBJ1-3 and V is TRBV7-9, with unresolved D. Trimming stripped 8 bases from V and 0 bases from J, with 5 bases between. Germline V lookup: CDR1 SEHNR, CDR2 FQNEAQ (reference sequence). CDR3 size: 12 residues. The CDR3 region has the DNA TGTGCCAGCGCCTTCTCTGGAAACACCATATATTTT. This codes for CASAFSGNTIYF.

This clonotype appeared a few times. This rearrangement joins TRBV5-1 to TRBJ2-5; 8 bases agree with TRBD2. The junction had 8 bases not matched to a gene; V was cut back by 2 bases and J by 5 bases. There are 15 residues in the CDR3. Germline-derived CDR1 and CDR2 are SGHRS and YFSETQ. CDR3 DNA sequence: TGCGCCAGCAGCTTCGCGGGACTAGAGTTGGAGACCCAGTACTTC. Translating it yields CASSFAGLELETQYF. Variable domain in full (rest from reference TRBV5-1 and TRBJ2-5): KAGVTQTPRYLIKTRGQQVTLSCSPISGHRSVSWYQQTPGQGLQFLFEYFSETQRNKGNFPGRFSGRQFSNSRSEMNVSTLELGDSALYLCASSFAGLELETQYFGPGTRLLVL.

V gene TRBV27 combines with J gene TRBJ1-3; no definite D call. CDR1 is MNHEY, CDR2 SMNVEV, per germline (reference sequence). Trimming left V 4 bases short and J 3 bases short, with 7 bases between. The CDR3 extends over 13 amino acids. CDR3 coding DNA: TGTGCCAGCAGTTCCGGGGTTGGAAACACCATATATTTT. As protein: CASSSGVGNTIYF.

This clonotype was observed a handful of times. The chain recombines TRBV10-3 with TRBJ2-7, with a tentative D call TRBD2 (5 bases). V was cut by 4 bases and J by 0 bases, with 7 bases left in between. The germline CDR1 and CDR2 sequences are ENHRY and SYGVKD. This CDR3 region has 13 residues. Written as DNA, the CDR3 is TGTGCCATCAGTGGAGGGAGCTCCTACGAGCAGTACTTC. It translates to CAISGGSSYEQYF.

This clonotype was seen ten or more times. This sequence joins TRBV7-8 and TRBJ2-7; TRBD2 aligns across 7 bases. Losses at the gene ends were 1 base for V and 3 bases for J; bases not matched to a gene: 15. This CDR3 has 18 residues. Germline V gene data show CDR1 as SGHVS and CDR2 as FQNEAQ. The CDR3 DNA reads as TGTGCCAGCAGCTTAGGGGGTCCGGGAGGAGCGAAACTCTACGAGCAGTACTTC. Translating gives CASSLGGPGGAKLYEQYF.

The CDR3 loop reads CASSEGTTNTQYF. CDR3 nucleotides: TGTGCCAGCAGCGAAGGGACTACTAATACGCAGTATTTT. The rearrangement links TRBV7-3 to TRBJ2-3; 7 bases are a match to TRBD2. The V segment lost 5 bases and the J segment 7 bases; nucleotides outside the gene matches: 6. CDR3 size: 13 residues. Germline CDR1 SGHTA, CDR2 FQGTGA.

This chain links TRBV11-2 with TRBJ2-1, with 9 positions matching TRBD1. The J segment lost 10 bases and the V segment lost 4 bases, leaving 5 bases of the junction unmatched. Germline CDR1 is SGHAT and CDR2 is FQNNGV. The CDR3 length is 13 residues. DNA for the CDR3: TGTGCCAGCAGCTCGGACAGGGGAGGCGAGCAGTTCTTC. Translation gives CASSSDRGGEQFF.

The chain employs TRBV28 and TRBJ2-2; 12 positions agree with TRBD2. Germline V gene sequence: CDR1 MDHEN, CDR2 SYDVKM. V shed 7 bases and J 8 bases; nucleotides not matched to a gene: 11. The length of the CDR3 is 16 residues. Here the CDR3 DNA reads TGTGCCAGCAACCACGGACTAGCGGGATTGGAGGGGGAGCTGTTTTTT. Its protein product is CASNHGLAGLEGELFF.

This sequence joins TRBV3-1 and TRBJ1-2; D uncertain. Germline loops: CDR1 LGHDT, CDR2 YNNKEL (reference sequence). This CDR3 is 14 amino acids long. Trimming pared 0 bases from V and 5 bases from J, leaving 10 bases between. CDR3: CASSQDSHVYGYTF. In DNA, the CDR3 is TGTGCCAGCAGCCAAGATTCCCATGTGTATGGCTACACCTTC.

This sequence joins TRBV23-1 and TRBJ2-3; D is unresolved. TRBV23-1 is an ORF; its function is uncertain. The CDR3 length is 15 residues. V was trimmed by 7 bases and J by 4 bases, leaving 18 bases between them. CDR3 loop: CASTLLGPPADTQYF. Written as DNA, the CDR3 is TGCGCCAGCACCCTCTTAGGACCCCCGGCAGATACGCAGTATTTT.

This clonotype was observed a handful of times. The chain recombines TRBV20-1 with TRBJ2-1; 10 nucleotides agree with TRBD2. V lost 4 bases to trimming and J lost 1 base; unmatched junction nucleotides: 7. Germline V gene data show CDR1 as DFQATT and CDR2 as SNEGSKA (reference sequence). This CDR3 comprises 16 residues. The CDR3 DNA is TGCAGTGCTACCAAGACTAGCGGGCCATCCTACAATGAGCAGTTCTTC. It translates to CSATKTSGPSYNEQFF.